The clone carrying this TCR beta chain was observed at least ten times. What it recognizes is unknown. V lost 5 bases to trimming and J lost 2 bases, with 7 bases between them. The CDR3 extends over 13 amino acids. CDR1 is SEHNR, CDR2 FQNEAQ, per germline (reference sequence). TCRdb passed the RT-PCR reads through MiXCR, listing each CDR3 protein once. The sample includes hundreds of thousands of distinct CDR3 sequences, about 15% seen only once; the top ten take approximately 7%. The data derive from a study of response to subunit inactivated influenza vaccine. Broader study findings: There was a suggestion from the authors that each seasonal influenza vaccination recruits few new T cells.

This sample comprised PBMCs from blood, obtained less than 15 days before vaccination. The receptor was derived from a man in his fifties or sixties who received an inactivated influenza vaccine. This chain uses TRBV7-9 with TRBJ2-1, with D tentatively TRBD2 (5 bases). The CDR3 DNA follows: TGTGCCAGCAGCCCCGGGACCTACAATGAGCAGTTCTTC. Translation: CASSPGTYNEQFF.